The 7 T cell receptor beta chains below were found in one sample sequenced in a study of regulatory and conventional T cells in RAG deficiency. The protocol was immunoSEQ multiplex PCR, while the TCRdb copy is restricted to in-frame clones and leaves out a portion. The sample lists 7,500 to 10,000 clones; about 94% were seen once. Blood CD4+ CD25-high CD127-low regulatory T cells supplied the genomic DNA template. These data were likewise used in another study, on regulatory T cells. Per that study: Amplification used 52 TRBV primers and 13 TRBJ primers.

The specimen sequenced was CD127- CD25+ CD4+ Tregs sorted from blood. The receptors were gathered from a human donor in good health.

In DNA, the CDR3 is TGTGCCGGCGGGGTCCACCAAGAGACCCAGTACTTC. Translated: CAGGVHQETQYF. The chain recombines TRBV2 with TRBJ2-5, with a possible D match to TRBD2 (6 bases). Germline-derived CDR1 and CDR2 are SNHLY and FYNNEI. There are 12 residues in the CDR3. Trimming removed 11 bases from V and 0 bases from J, with 10 bases in between. The full variable domain, rest sourced from reference TRBV2 and TRBJ2-5, is EPEVTQTPSHQVTQMGQEVILRCVPISNHLYFYWYRQILGQKVEFLVSFYNNEISEKSEIFDDQFSVERPDGSNFTLKIRSTKLEDSAMYFCAGGVHQETQYFGPGTRLLVL.

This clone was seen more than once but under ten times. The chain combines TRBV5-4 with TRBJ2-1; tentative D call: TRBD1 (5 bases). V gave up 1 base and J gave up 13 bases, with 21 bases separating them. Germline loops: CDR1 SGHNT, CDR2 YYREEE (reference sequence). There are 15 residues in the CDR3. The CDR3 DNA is TGTGCCAGCAGCTTGAAGGGGCTAAGTTGGGAAAACCAGTTCTTC. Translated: CASSLKGLSWENQFF.

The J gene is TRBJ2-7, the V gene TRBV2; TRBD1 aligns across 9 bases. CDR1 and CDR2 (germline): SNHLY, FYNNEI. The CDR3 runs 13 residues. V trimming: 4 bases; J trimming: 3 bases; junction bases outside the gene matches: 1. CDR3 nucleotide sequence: TGTGCCAGCAGTGGGACAGGGGACTACGAGCAGTACTTC. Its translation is CASSGTGDYEQYF.

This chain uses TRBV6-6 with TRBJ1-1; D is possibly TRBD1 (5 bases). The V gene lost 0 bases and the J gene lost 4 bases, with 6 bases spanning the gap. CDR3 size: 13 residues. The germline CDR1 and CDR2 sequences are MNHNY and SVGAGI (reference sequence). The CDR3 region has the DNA TGTGCCAGCAGTTACTCTAGGGGCACTGAAGCTTTCTTT. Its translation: CASSYSRGTEAFF.

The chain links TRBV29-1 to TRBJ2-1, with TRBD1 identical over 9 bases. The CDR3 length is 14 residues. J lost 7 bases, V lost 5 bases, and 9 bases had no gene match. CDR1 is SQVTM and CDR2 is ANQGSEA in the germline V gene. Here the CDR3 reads CSVIPGQGRNEQFF. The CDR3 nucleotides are TGCAGCGTTATTCCGGGACAGGGTAGGAATGAGCAGTTCTTC.

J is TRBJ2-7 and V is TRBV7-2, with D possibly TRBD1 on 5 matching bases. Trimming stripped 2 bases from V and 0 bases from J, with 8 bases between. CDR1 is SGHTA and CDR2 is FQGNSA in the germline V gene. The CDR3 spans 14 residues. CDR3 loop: CASSLTGHSYEQYF. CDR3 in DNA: TGTGCCAGCAGCTTAACCGGACACTCCTACGAGCAGTACTTC.

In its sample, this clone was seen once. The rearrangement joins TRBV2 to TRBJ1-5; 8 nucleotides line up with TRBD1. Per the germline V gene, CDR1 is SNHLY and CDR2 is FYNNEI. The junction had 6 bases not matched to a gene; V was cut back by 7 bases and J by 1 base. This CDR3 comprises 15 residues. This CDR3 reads CASNWGQVSNQPQHF. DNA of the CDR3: TGTGCCAGCAATTGGGGACAGGTCAGCAATCAGCCCCAGCATTTT.